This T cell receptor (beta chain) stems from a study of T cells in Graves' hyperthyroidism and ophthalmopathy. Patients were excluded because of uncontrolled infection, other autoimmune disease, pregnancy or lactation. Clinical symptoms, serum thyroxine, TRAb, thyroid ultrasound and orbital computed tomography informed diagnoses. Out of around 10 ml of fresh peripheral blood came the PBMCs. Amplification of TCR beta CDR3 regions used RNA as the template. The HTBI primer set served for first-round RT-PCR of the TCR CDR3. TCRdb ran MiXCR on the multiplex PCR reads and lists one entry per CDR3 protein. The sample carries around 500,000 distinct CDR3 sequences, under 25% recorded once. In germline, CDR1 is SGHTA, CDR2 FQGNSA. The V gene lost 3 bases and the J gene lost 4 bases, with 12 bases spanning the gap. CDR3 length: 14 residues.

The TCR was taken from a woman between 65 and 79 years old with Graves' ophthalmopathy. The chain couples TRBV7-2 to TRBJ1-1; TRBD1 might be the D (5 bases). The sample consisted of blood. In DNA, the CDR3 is TGTGCCAGCAGCTTGGTCATGGGACCCACTGAAGCTTTCTTT. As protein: CASSLVMGPTEAFF.